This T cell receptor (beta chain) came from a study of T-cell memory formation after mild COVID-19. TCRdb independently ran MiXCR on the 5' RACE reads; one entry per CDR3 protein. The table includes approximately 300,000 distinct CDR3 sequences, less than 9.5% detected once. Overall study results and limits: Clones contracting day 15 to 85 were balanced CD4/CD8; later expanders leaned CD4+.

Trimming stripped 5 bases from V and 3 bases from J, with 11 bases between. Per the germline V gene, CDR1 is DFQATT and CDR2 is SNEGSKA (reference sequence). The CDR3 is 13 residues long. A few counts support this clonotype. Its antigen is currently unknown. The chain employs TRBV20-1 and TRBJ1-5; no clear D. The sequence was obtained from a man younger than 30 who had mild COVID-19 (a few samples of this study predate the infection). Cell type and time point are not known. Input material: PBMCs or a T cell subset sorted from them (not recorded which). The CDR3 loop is CSAHAGNNQPQHF. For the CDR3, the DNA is TGCAGTGCTCATGCCGGGAACAATCAGCCCCAGCATTTT.